This T cell receptor beta chain was sequenced for a study of cytomegalovirus exposure and HLA in healthy donors. About the research overall: As released early, the data held roughly 85 million unique TCRs from HLA-typed donors.

The study ran its PCR with 60 Vbeta and 13 Jbeta primers. Clones were sequenced by immunoSEQ multiplex PCR, and TCRdb holds only the in-frame ones, with some missing. The table lists more than 150,000 clones, about 85% of them singletons. Healthy people donating bone marrow made up the donors. This clone was recorded a few times. Germline values: CDR1 MNHEY, CDR2 SMNVEV (reference sequence). The CDR3 has 17 residues. V trimming: 6 bases; J trimming: 7 bases; junction bases outside the gene matches: 15. This clonotype was obtained from a girl under 18 in good health and CMV-seropositive. The chain joins TRBV27 to TRBJ1-5; 10 bases align to TRBD1. Source material: PBMCs. The CDR3 nucleotides read TGTGCCAGCAGCTACTCAGGGCGGGACAGGGGAGGCCAGCCCCAGCATTTT. Translated: CASSYSGRDRGGQPQHF.